These T cell receptor beta chains were read from a single sample in a study of post-analysis software for immune sequencing data. One entry per CDR3 protein results from TCRdb running MiXCR on the PCR reads. This sample has about 770,000 distinct CDR3 sequences; around 45% occur once, and the top ten carry approximately 4.4%. The sample consisted of blood. These receptors were taken from a girl between 10 and 17 years old with multiple sclerosis. CDR3s include the opening cysteine and the closing phenylalanine or tryptophan. A D gene is named only where the DNA matches it firmly. Size values are once, few and many counts, or a class for expanded clones, and some rows have none.

d_call | clone_size | j_call | v_call | cdr3_nt | cdr3_aa
- | - | TRBJ2-7 | TRBV20-1 | TGCAGTGCTACCAGCGGGCAGAGCTACGAGCAGTACTTC | CSATSGQSYEQYF
- | - | TRBJ1-5 | TRBV2 | TGTGCCAGCAGCCCGCCCCCAGATAGCAATCAGCCCCAGCATTTT | CASSPPPDSNQPQHF
- | - | TRBJ2-7 | TRBV29-1 | TGCAGCGTTGTAGTGGGGGGCGCCTACGAGCAGTACTTC | CSVVVGGAYEQYF
- | - | TRBJ1-6 | TRBV14 | TGTGCCAGCAGCCTCAATATCGGGAATTCACCCCTCCACTTT | CASSLNIGNSPLHF
- | - | TRBJ2-4 | TRBV5-6 | TGTGCCAGCAGCCTACAGGGTACACTAGCCAAAAACATTCAGTACTTC | CASSLQGTLAKNIQYF
- | few | TRBJ2-7 | TRBV27 | TGTGCCAGCAGTTGGCACGATAAGTACGAGCAGTACTTC | CASSWHDKYEQYF
TRBD2 | - | TRBJ2-3 | TRBV28 | TGTGCCAGCAGCCCCAACGTAGCGGGAGGGCCGGATACGCAGTATTTT | CASSPNVAGGPDTQYF
TRBD1 | - | TRBJ1-1 | TRBV6-5 | TGTGCCAGCAGAAGGGGGACAGTCAACACTGAAGCTTTCTTT | CASRRGTVNTEAFF
- | - | TRBJ2-5 | TRBV7-9 | TGTGCCAGCAGAACTTGGCCCTCAGGGAAGGAGACCCAGTACTTC | CASRTWPSGKETQYF
TRBD1 | - | TRBJ2-1 | TRBV6-5 | TGTGCCAGCAGTTACTCTAGGGACAGCTACTACAATGAGCAGTTCTTC | CASSYSRDSYYNEQFF
- | - | TRBJ1-2 | TRBV7-9 | TGTGCCAGCAGCCCCAGGGAGGGGGGCGGCTACACCTTC | CASSPREGGGYTF
- | - | TRBJ1-6 | TRBV2 | TGTGCCAGCCTTTGGCAGGGGAGTTCACCCCTCCACTTT | CASLWQGSSPLHF
TRBD1 | few | TRBJ2-5 | TRBV6-5 | TGTGCCAGCAGCCAACAGGGGGCAGAAGAAGAGACCCAGTACTTC | CASSQQGAEEETQYF
TRBD1 | - | TRBJ1-2 | TRBV4-2 | TGTGCCAGCAGCCACCCCACGGGAGGGGGCGGCGGCTACACCTTC | CASSHPTGGGGGYTF
TRBD1 | - | TRBJ2-7 | TRBV18 | TGTGCCAGCTCACCCTTGGACAGGGCAGCCTACGAGCAGTACTTC | CASSPLDRAAYEQYF
- | - | TRBJ2-5 | TRBV12-3/TRBV12-4 | TGTGCCAGCAGCCCTGGGCCTCACGGATGGCAAGAGACCCAGTACTTC | CASSPGPHGWQETQYF
- | - | TRBJ2-7 | TRBV28 | TGTGCCAGCAGACCCCCGGGGGAGTCTCCCTACGAGCAGTACTTC | CASRPPGESPYEQYF
- | few | TRBJ2-7 | TRBV12-3/TRBV12-4 | TGTGCCAGCAGCTCGGGGTGGAGCTCCTACGAGCAGTACTTC | CASSSGWSSYEQYF
TRBD1 | - | TRBJ2-7 | TRBV12-3/TRBV12-4 | TGTGCCAGCAGCCCAGGACAGGGACGGGCCGAGCAGTACTTC | CASSPGQGRAEQYF
TRBD2 | - | TRBJ2-1 | TRBV10-2 | TGCGCCAGCGCGGGGGGAACAGCGGGAGGGCCACTGAATGAGCAGTTCTTC | CASAGGTAGGPLNEQFF
TRBD2 | - | TRBJ2-1 | TRBV10-3 | TGTGCCATCAGTGAGTCTAGCGGGAGGGCCTCTTACAATGAGCAGTTCTTC | CAISESSGRASYNEQFF
- | few | TRBJ2-1 | TRBV7-2 | TGTGCCAGCAGCTCCCGGACGAACTACAATGAGCAGTTCTTC | CASSSRTNYNEQFF
- | - | TRBJ2-5 | TRBV28 | TGTGCCAGCAGTTTTTGGGCGACTGGGGAAGCGTACCAAGAGACCCAGTACTTC | CASSFWATGEAYQETQYF
- | - | TRBJ1-5 | TRBV10-3 | TGTGCCATCAGTGGGGCAGACAATCAGCCCCAGCATTTT | CAISGADNQPQHF
- | - | TRBJ1-4 | TRBV7-8 | TGTGCCAGCAGCACACGGACCAACGGGGGAAAACTGTTTTTT | CASSTRTNGGKLFF
- | few | TRBJ2-7 | TRBV4-3 | TGCGCCAGCAGCCAAGGGAGGGCGGGCTCCTACGAGCAGTACTTC | CASSQGRAGSYEQYF
- | once | TRBJ1-5 | TRBV6-5 | TGTGCCAGCCGGTCGGGACCGACCAATCAGCCCCAGCATTTT | CASRSGPTNQPQHF
- | - | TRBJ2-6 | TRBV28 | TGTGCCAGCAGTGGCAGCGGGTCTGGGGCCAACGTCCTGACTTTC | CASSGSGSGANVLTF
- | - | TRBJ2-5 | TRBV12-3/TRBV12-4 | TGTGCCAGCAGGCCCGTCGGCCAAGAGACCCAGTACTTC | CASRPVGQETQYF
TRBD1 | - | TRBJ2-7 | TRBV4-1 | TGCGCCAGCAGCCAAGAGGACAGGGGGACCTACGAGCAGTACTTC | CASSQEDRGTYEQYF
TRBD2 | - | TRBJ2-1 | TRBV4-1 | TGCGCCAGCAGCCAAGAAGGGGGCGCTAGCGGGAGTCGTAATGAGCAGTTCTTC | CASSQEGGASGSRNEQFF
TRBD1 | - | TRBJ2-1 | TRBV9 | TGTGCCAGCAGCCCATGGGGGACAGGGGTAGGTGAGCAGTTCTTC | CASSPWGTGVGEQFF
TRBD1 | few | TRBJ1-5 | TRBV24-1 | TGTGCCACCAGTGATCCGGGACAGGGTATAGGACAGCCCCAGCATTTT | CATSDPGQGIGQPQHF
TRBD1 | few | TRBJ2-1 | TRBV20-1 | TGCAGTGCTTCGGACAGGGCCGTCAGCTCCTACAATGAGCAGTTCTTC | CSASDRAVSSYNEQFF